This T cell receptor (beta chain) was identified in a study of cytomegalovirus exposure and HLA in healthy donors (dated by TCRdb to 2017 to 2019). With respect to the entire study: In an earlier analysis of under 750 of the donors, 276 Gb of sequence data and some 100 million unique TCR beta sequences from roughly 200 million T cells were reported. A later analysis re-examined previously published TCR beta repertoires from more than 600 donors and added high-resolution HLA genotyping to investigate patterns of TCR occurrence. The T cell repertoires of roughly 660 subjects were profiled by immunosequencing and related to cytomegalovirus serostatus. All discovery cohort repertoires had been generated using a single sequencing platform. The genetic ancestry cluster associated with self-reported Caucasian donors included 81% of the roughly 400 genotyped donors. The number of donors typed differed by locus, with 629-630 for A, B, C, DRB1 and DQB1, roughly 520 for DQA1, approximately 570 for DPA1, and some 440 for DPB1. An early release that covered 500 to 800 HLA-typed donors contained approximately 300 gigabases of sequencing data and roughly 84 million unique TCR sequences. Among some 400 genotyped donors of the cohort, an average of around 220,000 unique TCR beta nucleotide sequences was sequenced per donor, of which approximately 19% were non-productive. The study was designed to test whether signatures of past pathogen exposure could be identified by cataloging public T cell receptors. In an earlier analysis of 550 to 700 of the donors, high-throughput TCR beta sequencing was used to judge whether each TCR beta V gene segment behaved as functional or pseudogenic. Genome-wide SNP genotypes for about 60% of the roughly 670 donors were used in a later genetic analysis, which treated that subset as a discovery cohort. Along with the approximately 700-subject first cohort, a separate validation cohort of approximately 110 different subjects was used. High-throughput TCR immunosequencing, statistical association of individual TCRs with disease status, and machine learning were combined to predict cytomegalovirus infection status. Alongside the repertoire data, information on donor age, sex, ethnicity and CMV serostatus was compiled. Rather than drawing on any new phenotypic data, the later analysis identified candidate immune exposures from TCR beta sequences and the way those sequences occurred across donors. HLA typing covered class I and class II loci at four-digit resolution. About five DR-DQ haplotypes were handled as single units for association and clustering because linkage in the cohort was strong.

As to this clone: Its antigen remains undetermined. No per-base quality is available; no much larger clone lies one base away.

CDR1 LNHNV and CDR2 YYDKDF were looked up in the germline V gene (reference sequence). Spanning cysteine to phenylalanine, the CDR3 consists of 10 amino acids. Only CDR3 DNA remains: 30 bases, in frame from the first base. The cohort was made up of around 720 healthy bone marrow donors. At the time of sampling, all cohort members were nominally healthy, though unrecorded immune exposures were likely present. The donor tested CMV seropositive, placing the donor among the roughly 270 seropositive members of the cohort. Every donor gave a peripheral blood sample, and the peripheral blood mononuclear cells from that sample were used for TCR beta sequencing. The Qiagen DNeasy Blood Extraction Kit was used to extract genomic DNA from the blood cell samples. The library was produced with the immunoSEQ multiplex PCR assay. The multiplex PCR relied on a mix of 60 forward primers for TCR Vbeta segments and 13 reverse primers for TCR Jbeta segments. The CDR3 region of rearranged TCR beta genes was amplified from genomic DNA by a multiplex PCR assay. The amplified TCR beta libraries were sequenced on the Illumina HiSeq System as 87-base-pair reads. Under the source paper's analysis protocol: A later analysis tallied 75 million to 85 million unique TCR beta chains across the 666 repertoires, and some 10 million of those chains were shared by two or more donors. Raw reads were error-corrected and collapsed into unique sequences by a nearest-neighbor algorithm in which closely related sequences were merged to remove PCR and sequencing errors. V, D and J gene segments were assigned by aligning CDR3 sequences to IMGT reference sequences. For a sequence to be retained, a match of at least six nucleotides to both a V gene segment and a J gene segment was required. A rearrangement was called productive if the CDR3 had no stop codons and remained in frame with V and J, and every other rearrangement was called non-productive. CDR3 was defined by IMGT convention, running from the second conserved V-encoded cysteine to the conserved J-encoded phenylalanine. The earlier analysis of some 580 of the donors excluded any sequence lacking an unambiguous match to a single V gene segment. In an earlier analysis of 587 of the donors, a V segment was called functional when productive rearrangements were above 56.7%, and segregating when the standard deviation between donors exceeded 5%. A statistical classification framework was developed to diagnose cytomegalovirus status using the catalog of TCR beta chain sequences. V and J gene assignment, in a later analysis, came from comparing TCR nucleotide sequences with IMGT/GENE-DB human TR gene sequences. Using the TCRdist pipeline, a later analysis assigned CDR3 sequences along with most-parsimonious VDJ recombination scenarios. In a later analysis, each TCR beta chain was defined by its CDR3 amino acid sequence together with its V-gene family, and reads without a unique V-gene family were excluded. In a later analysis, 450 to 600 highly shared, low-generation-probability nucleotide sequences were removed to address suspected cross-contamination and a sequencing artifact. In a later analysis, a clonal expansion index was calculated for each public chain from normalized within-repertoire ranks of inferred template counts. A later analysis computed generation probabilities with a VDJ recombination model fitted to out-of-frame rearrangements, and checked the results against IGoR. In a later analysis, hypergeometric tests were used to score TCR-TCR, TCR-HLA and TCR-CMV co-occurrence, with a repertoire-size bias correction applied to TCR pairs. To estimate false discovery rates, a later analysis permuted the HLA or CMV assignments 20 times. A later analysis grouped co-occurring TCRs with DBSCAN, adding TCRdist sequence similarity when clustering within HLA-allele-positive subsets. Repertoires with fewer than 30,000 or more than 120,000 public chains, plus five repertoires with anomalous nucleotide sharing, were excluded from co-occurrence clustering. The immuneACCESS repertoire file appears here via TCRdb, limited to in-frame rearrangements. These files lack a portion of the clones; in checked studies, under half of the deficit traces to unresolved V genes, and the cause of the others is not known. That table supplies the V and J calls and clone size; D and trimming were determined from the DNA. The sample yields more than 110,000 clones; about four fifths were counted once. Jointly, the top ten make up around 4.1% of the sample.

The investigation overall reported the following: A later analysis found that most CMV-associated TCR beta chains appeared HLA-restricted, with HLA associations seemingly driven largely by CMV exposure. A group of highly shared sequence variants was considered likely to be a technical artifact of the sequencing pipeline. Most TCR sequences were observed very rarely across donors, whereas some public TCRs were present in many individuals. Some IMGT-functional V segments, including TRBV6-2 and TRBV6-3, could not be told apart with the 87-base-pair reads, so those segments were excluded. When HLA alleles, especially DR and DQ, strongly co-occurred, attributing TCR associations to individual alleles was difficult. A later analysis associated about 17,000 TCR beta sequences with specific HLA alleles at a false discovery rate of 0.05. A total of 150 or so TCR beta chains were listed by the study as associated with cytomegalovirus. Broadly in line with IMGT annotations, most TCR beta V segments showed up in productive rearrangements about 87% or about 30% of the time in an earlier analysis of 450 to 750 of the donors. Compared with the approximately 670-donor mean, donors in an Asian-associated ancestry cluster had fewer N-insertions in productive TCRs, according to a later genetic analysis. A later genetic analysis associated a missense DCLRE1C variant with V-gene and J-gene trimming of TCR beta chains, and an independent cohort replicated the association. Because counts were too low, fewer than 20 rarely observed V segments, including chromosome 9 orphons, were excluded from the earlier analysis of several hundred of the donors. Sequencing depth was assumed to be roughly uniform across donors in the presence/absence analyses, though that assumption may not hold. A later analysis found that HLA-associated TCR beta chains were more clonally expanded and had lower generation probabilities than equally common non-associated chains. Cytomegalovirus status was reported to be diagnosed by the classifier with high specificity and sensitivity in both the original and validation cohorts. In a later analysis, TCR association rates were found to vary across HLA loci, with the most associated TCRs seen for DRB1 alleles and the fewest for HLA-C alleles. The authors suggested that the approach could potentially be extended to other disease states and immunological phenotypes. According to a later analysis, parvovirus B19, influenza, CMV and Epstein-Barr virus appeared linked to several top co-occurrence clusters. Correlated functional status among segregating V segments might be attributable to linkage disequilibrium, but an unknown experimental factor could not be ruled out. A further reported finding was that TCR beta sequences accurately predicted the HLA-A and HLA-B alleles for most subjects in the first cohort. Because some donors lacked HLA typing at each locus, the association tests relied only on the typed subset. This cohort had only TCR beta chains sequenced, and the lack of alpha or paired-chain data limited which features could be detected. In vitro tests confirmed that a few of the cytomegalovirus-associated TCR beta chains recognize cytomegalovirus antigens. CMV serostatus was the only immune exposure information available for the cohort.

The origin of this receptor is a middle-aged man in good health and CMV-seropositive. The chain uses TRBV15 and TRBJ2-5, with the D gene call left open. The J call may not be correct, given that the DNA end is closer to TRBJ2-7. Sequencing was done on a sample of PBMCs. The CDR3 protein: CATSGHEQYF. The nucleotides are TGTGCCACCAGCGGACACGAGCAGTACTTC.